What follows is one TCR beta chain and its context. What it recognizes is unknown. The CDR3 has 15 residues. The V gene lost 0 bases and the J gene lost 2 bases, with 12 bases spanning the gap. Germline CDR1 and CDR2: SGHRS and YFSETQ. Researchers ran the PCR with 60 Vbeta and 13 Jbeta primers. Profiling relied on immunoSEQ multiplex PCR, and the TCRdb table lists in-frame clones only, not all of them. This sample has just over 200,000 clones, with around 80% found just once. The source of the sample is a study of cytomegalovirus exposure and HLA in healthy donors. Whole-study context: Among several hundred genotyped donors, around 80% fell in the Caucasian-associated ancestry cluster.

Study-level results: About 87% or about 30% of the time was how often most TCR beta V segments were productive, according to an earlier analysis.

J is TRBJ2-7 and V is TRBV5-1; possibly TRBD1 for D (6 bases). The receptor was isolated from a man in his fifties or sixties in good health and CMV-seronegative. Material for sequencing was PBMCs. In DNA form, the CDR3 reads TGCGCCAGCAGCTTGGACAGGGAAAATACCTACGAGCAGTACTTC. Translated: CASSLDRENTYEQYF.